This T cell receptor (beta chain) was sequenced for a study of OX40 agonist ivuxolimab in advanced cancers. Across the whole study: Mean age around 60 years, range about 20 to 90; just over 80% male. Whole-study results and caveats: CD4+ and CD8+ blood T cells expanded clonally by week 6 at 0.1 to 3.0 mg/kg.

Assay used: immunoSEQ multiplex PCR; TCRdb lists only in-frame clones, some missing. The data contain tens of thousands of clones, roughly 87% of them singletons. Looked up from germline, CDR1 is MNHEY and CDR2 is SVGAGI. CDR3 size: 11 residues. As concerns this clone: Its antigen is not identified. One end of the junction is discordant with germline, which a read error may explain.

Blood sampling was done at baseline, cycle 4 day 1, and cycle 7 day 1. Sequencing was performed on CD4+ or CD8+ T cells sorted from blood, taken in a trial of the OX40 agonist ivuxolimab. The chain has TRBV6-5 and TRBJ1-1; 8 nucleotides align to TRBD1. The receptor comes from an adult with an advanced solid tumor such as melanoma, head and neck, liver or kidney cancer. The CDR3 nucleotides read TGTGCCAGCACCGGGTCAGGGGGCGAGGCCTTT. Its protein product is CASTGSGGEAF.